The clone carrying this T cell receptor beta chain has a single count. The data are from a study of T cell changes during pregnancy in multiple sclerosis. Repertoires were generated with immunoSEQ multiplex PCR, while TCRdb's copy carries only in-frame clones and drops some. The sample consists of some 69,000 clones, roughly 87% of them appearing once. CDR3 length: 15 amino acids. Per the germline V gene, CDR1 is SEHNR and CDR2 is FQNEAQ (reference sequence). Trimming stripped 3 bases from V and 7 bases from J, with 16 bases between. The TCR was taken from a female donor in good health, enrolled as a control in a pregnancy study. The chain uses TRBV7-9 and TRBJ2-1; D possibly corresponds to TRBD2 (5 bases). The sample was peripheral blood, taken in the second trimester of pregnancy. This CDR3 is CASSFAVGETNEQFF. The CDR3 region has the DNA TGTGCCAGCAGCTTCGCCGTGGGAGAAACGAATGAGCAGTTCTTC.